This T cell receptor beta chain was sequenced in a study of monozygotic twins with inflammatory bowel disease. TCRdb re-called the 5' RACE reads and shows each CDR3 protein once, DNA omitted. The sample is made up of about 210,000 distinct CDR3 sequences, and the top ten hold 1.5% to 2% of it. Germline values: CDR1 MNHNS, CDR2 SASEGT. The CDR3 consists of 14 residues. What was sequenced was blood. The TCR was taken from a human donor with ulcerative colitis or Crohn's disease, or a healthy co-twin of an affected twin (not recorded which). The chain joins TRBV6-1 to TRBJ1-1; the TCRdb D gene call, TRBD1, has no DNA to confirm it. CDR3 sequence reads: CASNHPTGDTEAFF.